The 18 T cell receptor beta chains below all came from one sample that was sequenced in a study of beta chain features in type 1 diabetes. Reverse transcribing all isolated RNA meant expressed TCRB transcripts were sequenced. Measured with immunoSEQ multiplex PCR; TCRdb has only the in-frame clones, and not every one. The sample lists approximately 330,000 clones, around 10% occurring once. Sequenced: naive CD4+ T cells from blood. Receptors originate from a woman in her twenties or thirties in good health.

In this sample, this clone turned up a few times. Here the CDR3 reads CASSATSGIETQYF. The DNA for the CDR3 is TGTGCCAGCAGCGCGACTAGCGGGATTGAGACCCAGTACTTC. The rearrangement uses TRBV9 and TRBJ2-5, with TRBD2 matching 11 bases. Germline V gene data show CDR1 as SGDLS and CDR2 as YYNGEE. The CDR3 extends over 14 amino acids. V shed 3 bases, J shed 5 bases, and the junction held 3 bases outside the gene matches.

This clone has only a few counts. The rearrangement links TRBV5-4 to TRBJ1-1; D gene ambiguous. Trimming removed 0 bases from V and 0 bases from J, with 9 bases in between. The CDR3 length is 15 residues. Germline CDR1 SGHNT, CDR2 YYREEE (reference sequence). The CDR3 nucleotides are TGTGCCAGCAGCTTGGATCAGGCCGTGAACACTGAAGCTTTCTTT. It yields the protein CASSLDQAVNTEAFF.

The chain carries TRBV5-1 and TRBJ1-2; a weak D match, TRBD1 (6 bases). Trimming left V 0 bases short and J 4 bases short, with 7 bases between. CDR1 SGHRS and CDR2 YFSETQ come from the germline V gene. The CDR3 loop spans 13 amino acids. In DNA form, the CDR3 reads TGCGCCAGCAGCTTGGAACAGGGCTATGGCTACACCTTC. Translated, it gives CASSLEQGYGYTF. The full variable domain, completed using reference TRBV5-1 and TRBJ1-2, is KAGVTQTPRYLIKTRGQQVTLSCSPISGHRSVSWYQQTPGQGLQFLFEYFSETQRNKGNFPGRFSGRQFSNSRSEMNVSTLELGDSALYLCASSLEQGYGYTFGSGTRLTVV.

This rearrangement joins TRBV14 to TRBJ2-1, with D hard to call. From germline, CDR1 is SGHDN and CDR2 FVKESK. V was cut by 1 base and J by 6 bases, with 7 bases left in between. The CDR3 runs 13 residues. The chain's CDR3 is CASSQAPGNEQFF. The CDR3 DNA sequence: TGTGCCAGCAGCCAAGCCCCAGGCAATGAGCAGTTCTTC.

The chain uses TRBV30 and TRBJ2-7; tentative D call: TRBD2 (5 bases). Germline CDR1 GTSNPN, CDR2 SVGIG (reference sequence). Trimming stripped 3 bases from V and 2 bases from J, with 14 bases between. The CDR3 totals 14 residues. CDR3 in amino acids: CAWRGQRPPYEQYF. The CDR3 DNA follows: TGTGCCTGGAGAGGTCAGCGGCCCCCCTACGAGCAGTACTTC.

This clone was detected only a few times. J is TRBJ2-1 and V is TRBV29-1; 7 bases are a match to TRBD2. The V gene end was trimmed by 1 base and the J gene end by 6 bases; junction bases not matched to a gene: 9. Germline V gives CDR1 SQVTM, CDR2 ANQGSEA. The CDR3 totals 15 residues. CDR3 DNA sequence: TGCAGCGTTGAAGGTTTGGTGGGGGGGGGCAATGAGCAGTTCTTC. It codes for CSVEGLVGGGNEQFF.

This clone was counted between two and nine times. The genes are TRBV15 and TRBJ2-2, with a weak D call TRBD2 (6 bases). The CDR3 has 16 residues. The germline V and J ends were trimmed by 0 bases and 3 bases, with 11 bases remaining between them. CDR1 LNHNV and CDR2 YYDKDF come from the germline V gene (reference sequence). The CDR3 loop reads CATSRDPGRDTGELFF. The CDR3 nucleotides are TGTGCCACCAGCAGAGATCCCGGGAGAGACACCGGGGAGCTGTTTTTT.

This clone was counted a few times. This chain connects TRBV4-3 to TRBJ2-1; D is unresolved. Germline V gene data show CDR1 as LGHNA and CDR2 as YSLEER. Trimming cost V 0 bases and J 5 bases, with 14 bases left between them. The CDR3 sequence is 16 residues long. Here the CDR3 reads CASSQDTAEYHNEQFF. DNA for the CDR3: TGCGCCAGCAGCCAAGATACGGCGGAGTATCACAATGAGCAGTTCTTC.

This clone was counted only a few times. J is TRBJ2-7 and V is TRBV7-2; TRBD2 matches at 7 bases. The J segment lost 0 bases and the V segment lost 5 bases, leaving 4 bases of the junction unmatched. This CDR3 has 14 amino acids. Germline CDR1 SGHTA, CDR2 FQGNSA. The CDR3 DNA follows: TGTGCCAGCAGCCCCGGGACTATCTCCTACGAGCAGTACTTC. Translation: CASSPGTISYEQYF.

The chain couples TRBV29-1 to TRBJ2-7, with a weak D call TRBD1 (8 bases). Deletions cut 2 bases from V and 5 bases from J, with 16 bases between. This CDR3 region has 14 residues. Germline V gene sequence: CDR1 SQVTM, CDR2 ANQGSEA. CDR3 loop: CSVETGGAGDEQYF. CDR3 coding DNA: TGCAGCGTTGAAACAGGGGGGGCTGGTGACGAGCAGTACTTC.

This clone was observed a few times. The chain recombines TRBV14 with TRBJ2-1, with 10 positions matching TRBD2. J was trimmed by 2 bases and V by 4 bases; bases with no gene match: 8. Germline loops: CDR1 SGHDN, CDR2 FVKESK. The CDR3 sequence is 17 residues long. The CDR3: CASSPDSSGSTYNEQFF. The CDR3 bases are TGTGCCAGCAGCCCCGACTCTAGCGGGAGCACCTACAATGAGCAGTTCTTC.

The rearrangement uses TRBV18 and TRBJ2-7, with a possible D match to TRBD1 (5 bases). Germline CDR1 reads KGHSH; CDR2 reads LQKENI. The CDR3 spans 13 residues. V was trimmed by 6 bases and J by 6 bases, leaving 15 bases between them. CDR3 DNA sequence: TGTGCCAGCTCTCCTACCACCAGGGTCGAGCAGTACTTC. This gives the protein CASSPTTRVEQYF.

This clone has just a few counts. The chain couples TRBV28 to TRBJ1-1; a possible D gene is TRBD1 (5 bases). From germline, CDR1 is MDHEN and CDR2 SYDVKM. The CDR3 length is 15 residues. V lost 4 bases, J lost 8 bases, and 20 bases lay in between. The CDR3 sequence: CASSSEAGGVGEAFF. Written as DNA, the CDR3 is TGTGCCAGCAGTTCCGAAGCCGGGGGAGTAGGGGAAGCTTTCTTT.

A few counts support this clone. The J gene is TRBJ2-3, the V gene TRBV7-8, with 8 bases fitting TRBD1. Germline V gives CDR1 SGHVS, CDR2 FQNEAQ. The CDR3 has 13 residues. Trimming cost V 5 bases and J 8 bases; bases outside gene matches: 6. CDR3 protein: CASSQQGEGTQYF. The CDR3 bases are TGTGCCAGCAGCCAACAGGGGGAAGGTACGCAGTATTTT.

Only a few counts were recorded for this clone. This CDR3 is also generated by other DNA sequences in the sample. The V gene is TRBV18, the J gene TRBJ2-1; TRBD1 is a possible D gene (5 bases). Deletions cut 3 bases from V and 4 bases from J, with 13 bases between. CDR1 KGHSH and CDR2 LQKENI come from the germline V gene. This CDR3 comprises 15 residues. CDR3 DNA sequence: TGTGCCAGCTCACCTACGCAGGGTACGTACAATGAGCAGTTCTTC. It codes for CASSPTQGTYNEQFF.

The chain couples TRBV28 to TRBJ2-7; D is possibly TRBD2 (6 bases). V lost 2 bases to trimming and J lost 1 base, with 9 bases between them. The germline CDR1 and CDR2 sequences are MDHEN and SYDVKM. The CDR3 covers 14 residues. The CDR3 DNA reads TGTGCCAGCAGTTTAGCGGGAAGGTCCTACGAGCAGTACTTC. It specifies CASSLAGRSYEQYF.

This rearrangement joins TRBV18 to TRBJ2-1; D is perhaps TRBD1 (5 bases). This CDR3 is built from 16 residues. Trimming took 2 bases from V and 7 from J, leaving 18 bases between them. Germline V gene sequence: CDR1 KGHSH, CDR2 LQKENI. The CDR3 nucleotides are TGTGCCAGCTCACCATTGGACATCCTCAGGCGAAATGAGCAGTTCTTC. Translation gives CASSPLDILRRNEQFF.

This clone showed up just a few times. The genes are TRBV11-2 and TRBJ2-7; D is possibly TRBD2 (5 bases). Germline CDR1 is SGHAT and CDR2 is FQNNGV. The CDR3 loop spans 15 amino acids. V was cut by 0 bases and J by 7 bases, with 16 bases left in between. CDR3 region: CASSLDGLLLEEQYF. As DNA, the CDR3 is TGTGCCAGCAGCTTAGATGGACTTCTTCTGGAGGAGCAGTACTTC.